The sample holds many counts of the clone carrying this T cell receptor beta chain. As yet, its antigen is unknown. The CDR3 runs 18 residues. With 7 bases clipped from V and 5 bases from J, the junction kept 19 bases outside the gene matches. Germline CDR1 reads MNHEY; CDR2 reads SVGAGI. This sample is part of a study of neurological immune-mediated disorders. 5'RACE generated cDNA with 10-nucleotide random UMIs. Using its own MiXCR run on the 5' RACE reads, TCRdb lists one record per CDR3 protein. Among 84,000 or so distinct CDR3 sequences listed, around 13% were seen once. The time point: longitudinal time-point 2. Study observations and caveats: It was HTLV-1-associated myelopathy that showed the most TCR clonal expansion, while multiple sclerosis showed the least, falling below healthy controls. No CDR3 amino acid sequences recurred among expanded clones across subjects, suggesting private repertoires in all groups.

Sequences were obtained from PBMCs. The sequence derives from a female donor with HTLV-1-associated myelopathy (HAM/TSP). This chain connects TRBV6-5 to TRBJ1-5, with TRBD1 identical over 8 bases. The CDR3 protein is CASNQRQGTHGVYQPQHF. CDR3 nucleotide sequence: TGTGCCAGCAATCAACGACAGGGGACCCACGGGGTTTATCAGCCCCAGCATTTT.